Listed below are T cell receptor beta chains from one sample, sequenced in a study of beta chain features in type 1 diabetes. Using immunoSEQ multiplex PCR, the repertoire was profiled, and TCRdb retains in-frame clones only, with some absent. Counted here are hundreds of thousands of clones, roughly 15% occurring once; the ten biggest clones make up 5.5% to 7.5%. What was sequenced was central memory CD4+ T cells from blood. These receptors were taken from a man younger than 40 in good health. The CDR3 runs from the conserved cysteine through the conserved F or W. The order of the fields is D gene, V gene, clone size, J gene, CDR3 DNA, CDR3 protein. D genes are given only for firm matches. Clone size is not always given. Where it is, it says once, few, many or a class for expanded clones.

>TRBD2|TRBV7-2|.|TRBJ2-1
TGTGCCAGCAGCTTAGGTAGCGGGGTTTACAATGAGCAGTTCTTC
CASSLGSGVYNEQFF
>.|TRBV19|once|TRBJ1-2
TGTGCCAGTAGTATAACCGACATGCCTAGGACCTTC
CASSITDMPRTF
>.|TRBV19|few|TRBJ1-5
TGTGCCAGTAGTATTTTAGGTGCGCGGCAGCCCCAGCATTTT
CASSILGARQPQHF
>.|TRBV6-1|.|TRBJ2-6
TGTGCCAGCATAGGGCGTTCCTCTGGGGCCAACGTCCTGACTTTC
CASIGRSSGANVLTF
>TRBD1|TRBV6-6|few|TRBJ1-2
TGTGCCAGCAGGCGGCCGGACAGGGGAAGGGGCTACACCTTC
CASRRPDRGRGYTF
>.|TRBV6-5|few|TRBJ1-3
TGTGCCAGCAGTTACTTGCCAGGTTCAGGAAACACCATATATTTT
CASSYLPGSGNTIYF
>.|TRBV6-5|few|TRBJ2-3
TGTGCCAGCAGTTCCGTCACAGGGTTCGCAGATACGCAGTATTTT
CASSSVTGFADTQYF
>.|TRBV7-9|.|TRBJ1-2
TGTGCCAGCAGCCCGGGAGTCTATGGCTACACCTTC
CASSPGVYGYTF
>.|TRBV7-7|.|TRBJ2-3
TGTGCTAGCAGCTTATCTCCGGGACTGTCGTTTACGCAGTATTTT
CASSLSPGLSFTQYF
>.|TRBV11-1|.|TRBJ1-1
TGTGCCAGCAGCTTATTCGATGAAGCTTTCTTT
CASSLFDEAFF
>.|TRBV7-2|few|TRBJ2-5
TGTGCCAGCAGCTTAGGGGGCCCACAAGAGACCCAGTACTTC
CASSLGGPQETQYF
>.|TRBV23-1|few|TRBJ2-2
TGCGCCAGCAGTCAATGGTACACCGGGGAGCTGTTTTTT
CASSQWYTGELFF
>.|TRBV11-2|.|TRBJ1-1
TGTGCCAGCAGCTTGGAACGGACGGCGAACACTGAAGCTTTCTTT
CASSLERTANTEAFF
>TRBD2|TRBV11-2|.|TRBJ2-1
TGTGCCAGCAGCTTCCCCGGGACTAGCGGGAGATTCGATGAGCAGTTCTTC
CASSFPGTSGRFDEQFF
>.|TRBV6-1|few|TRBJ1-3
TGTGCCAGCAGTGAACAAGGGAACACCATATATTTT
CASSEQGNTIYF
>TRBD2|TRBV7-2|few|TRBJ2-5
TGTGCCAGCAGCATCGATTCTAGCGGGGGGACGATCAGGACCCAGTACTTC
CASSIDSSGGTIRTQYF
>.|TRBV12-5|.|TRBJ2-3
TGTGCTAGTGGTTTGGTACGGGGCCTCGGGCGCACAGATACGCAGTATTTT
CASGLVRGLGRTDTQYF
>.|TRBV7-2|.|TRBJ2-5
TGTGCCAGCAGCTTAAACTCCTGGGGGATCGAGGAGACCCAGTACTTC
CASSLNSWGIEETQYF
>TRBD2|TRBV6-5|.|TRBJ2-7
TGTGCCAGCAGACTAGGACTAGTAAGCAACGAGCAGTACTTC
CASRLGLVSNEQYF
>.|TRBV15|few|TRBJ1-6
TGTGCCACCAGCAGAGATCCCCAGCAGAATAATTCACCCCTCCACTTT
CATSRDPQQNNSPLHF
>.|TRBV27|.|TRBJ1-6
TGTGCCAGCAAGATGAGGGGCGCTTGGGATAATTCACCCCTCCACTTT
CASKMRGAWDNSPLHF
>TRBD1|TRBV11-2|few|TRBJ2-5
TGTGCCAGCAGCTTAGGGACAGGGGGCCTTGAGACCCAGTACTTC
CASSLGTGGLETQYF
>TRBD1|TRBV7-6|few|TRBJ1-5
TGTGCCAGCAGCTTAGGGGGACAGGGGGGTCAGCCCCAGCATTTT
CASSLGGQGGQPQHF
>TRBD1|TRBV12-5|few|TRBJ2-3
TGTGCTAGCAGGGCAGGGGGTAGCACAGATACGCAGTATTTT
CASRAGGSTDTQYF
>TRBD1|TRBV7-2|few|TRBJ1-2
TGTGCCAGCAGCACACAGGGGGGAGACGGCTACACCTTC
CASSTQGGDGYTF
>.|TRBV7-2|.|TRBJ1-1
TGTGCCAGCAGCGGACGGGCGGTGAACACTGAAGCTTTCTTT
CASSGRAVNTEAFF
>.|TRBV6-6|.|TRBJ2-7
TGTGCCAGCAGTTCTTTGGGGCGCCCGGGGGAGCAGTACTTC
CASSSLGRPGEQYF
>TRBD2|TRBV5-1|few|TRBJ2-3
TGCGCCAGCAGCCCCGGACTAGCAGGGACTACAGATACGCAGTATTTT
CASSPGLAGTTDTQYF
>TRBD2|TRBV2|few|TRBJ2-1
TGTGCCAGCAGCAGAACGGCGGGAGCGGTCAATGAGCAGTTCTTC
CASSRTAGAVNEQFF
>TRBD2|TRBV9|.|TRBJ2-1
TGTGCCAGCAGCCCCAGGCGGGGGGAGCGCAATGAGCAGTTCTTC
CASSPRRGERNEQFF
>TRBD1|TRBV4-3|few|TRBJ2-5
TGCGCCAGCAGCCAACAGGGACAGGGGGCGAGGCAGACCCAGTACTTC
CASSQQGQGARQTQYF
>.|TRBV30|.|TRBJ2-5
TGTGCCTGGAGTGTAGGGGGAGGGGGAAAAGAGACCCAGTACTTC
CAWSVGGGGKETQYF
>.|TRBV5-1|few|TRBJ2-2
TGCGCCAGCATGTTAACCGGGGAGCTGTTTTTT
CASMLTGELFF
>.|TRBV7-2|few|TRBJ1-5
TGTGCCAGCAGCTTGACGGTGAATCAGCCCCAGCATTTT
CASSLTVNQPQHF
>TRBD2|TRBV29-1|.|TRBJ2-4
TGCAGCGTTGGGGGAGGACTAGCGGGAGGGAGGAACATTCAGTACTTC
CSVGGGLAGGRNIQYF
>TRBD1|TRBV4-3|.|TRBJ2-7
TGCGCCAGCAGCCAAGTTCCCCTAACCGGGACAGGTGCCTACGAGCAGTACTTC
CASSQVPLTGTGAYEQYF
>TRBD2|TRBV9|few|TRBJ2-3
TGTGCCAGCAGCCCCAAGTGGGGGGGAGATACGCAGTATTTT
CASSPKWGGDTQYF
>.|TRBV4-1|.|TRBJ1-5
TGCGCCAGCAGCTCTGGCCCCCGAGAGGATCAGCCCCAGCATTTT
CASSSGPREDQPQHF
>.|TRBV30|few|TRBJ2-5
TGTGCCTGGAGTGAGGGGTCTTGGAGGGAGACCCAGTACTTC
CAWSEGSWRETQYF
>.|TRBV4-1|few|TRBJ1-3
TGCGCCAGCAGCCTTTCCCCGCAGGGCGCCGGAAACACCATATATTTT
CASSLSPQGAGNTIYF
>TRBD1|TRBV5-4|few|TRBJ1-1
TGTGCCAGCAGCGGCACAGGGGGGAACACTGAAGCTTTCTTT
CASSGTGGNTEAFF
>.|TRBV4-1|few|TRBJ2-7
TGCGCCAGCAGCCTAGACGGGGGGCCTAGCTACTACGAGCAGTACTTC
CASSLDGGPSYYEQYF
>.|TRBV4-2|few|TRBJ1-1
TGTGCCAGCAGCCAAGACAGGGGCAGGGACGCTTTCTTT
CASSQDRGRDAFF
>.|TRBV18|.|TRBJ1-1
TGTGCCAGCTCACCAACGGCCGCCAGCTATATGAACACTGAAGCTTTCTTT
CASSPTAASYMNTEAFF
>TRBD2|TRBV5-6|few|TRBJ2-5
TGTGCCAGCAGCAGCACTCTAGCGGGAGGAGAGACCCAGTACTTC
CASSSTLAGGETQYF
>TRBD1|TRBV7-9|few|TRBJ2-1
TGTGCCAGCAGCTCCTGGACAGGGATCGTGGAGCAGTTCTTC
CASSSWTGIVEQFF